A single sample is the source of the 29 T cell receptor beta chains below, sequenced in a study of blood T cell repertoires in COVID-19. Using immunoSEQ multiplex PCR, the repertoire was profiled, and TCRdb retains in-frame clones only, with some absent. The profile shows about 200,000 clones, around three quarters of them singletons. The specimen was peripheral blood. Receptor source: a woman aged 70-85 years with acute or convalescent COVID-19.

The chain links TRBV30 to TRBJ2-1; D is perhaps TRBD2 (6 bases). The CDR3 spans 13 residues. CDR1 is GTSNPN and CDR2 is SVGIG in the germline V gene (reference sequence). Trimming removed 0 bases from V and 11 bases from J, with 14 bases in between. For the CDR3, the DNA is TGTGCCTGGAGTGTACCAGGAGGGCTAAAGCAGTTCTTC. Protein product: CAWSVPGGLKQFF. The whole variable domain, filled in from reference TRBV30 and TRBJ2-1, reads SQTIHQWPATLVQPVGSPLSLECTVEGTSNPNLYWYRQAAGRGLQLLFYSVGIGQISSEVPQNLSASRPQDRQFILSSKKLLLSDSGFYLCAWSVPGGLKQFFGPGTRLTVL.

The chain employs TRBV7-6 and TRBJ2-2; 8 bases are a match to TRBD2. V shed 3 bases, J shed 7 bases, and the junction held 10 bases outside the gene matches. The CDR3 is 16 residues long. Germline CDR1 and CDR2: SGHVS and FNYEAQ. The CDR3: CASSLSTGLGNGELFF. The CDR3 bases are TGTGCCAGCAGCTTGTCGACGGGACTAGGAAACGGGGAGCTGTTTTTT.

The V call is TRBV5-1, the J call TRBJ2-7; maybe TRBD1 (5 bases). The CDR3 length is 17 residues. The V end lost 7 bases, the J end lost 0 bases, and 23 bases lay between the germline ends. Germline V gene lookup returns CDR1 SGHRS and CDR2 YFSETQ. The CDR3 sequence is CASEDIPTTKSSYEQYF. In DNA form, the CDR3 reads TGCGCCAGCGAGGACATACCAACTACTAAGAGCTCCTACGAGCAGTACTTC.

This clone was picked up one time. This chain links TRBV30 with TRBJ1-3; D not certain. The CDR3 spans 13 residues. Germline V lookup: CDR1 GTSNPN, CDR2 SVGIG (reference sequence). Deletions cut 1 base from V and 0 bases from J, with 4 bases between. The DNA of the CDR3 is TGTGCCTGGAGTGACAGCTCTGGAAACACCATATATTTT. Translation: CAWSDSSGNTIYF.

V usage is TRBV4-1 and J usage is TRBJ2-3; D unclear. The CDR3 runs to 13 residues. Trimming stripped 7 bases from V and 1 base from J, with 9 bases between. Germline values: CDR1 MGHRA, CDR2 YSYEKL. The chain's CDR3 is CASKALGTDTQYF. For the CDR3, the DNA is TGCGCCAGCAAAGCTCTCGGCACAGATACGCAGTATTTT.

This clone came up many times. The J gene is TRBJ2-1, the V gene TRBV19; 11 nucleotides agree with TRBD1. CDR1 LNHDA and CDR2 SQIVND come from the germline V gene (reference sequence). V lost 5 bases, J lost 0 bases, and 12 bases stayed unmatched. There are 19 residues in the CDR3. CDR3 in amino acids: CASSLRGQGAVSSYNEQFF. CDR3 sequence (DNA): TGTGCCAGTAGTCTCCGAGGACAGGGGGCTGTAAGCTCCTACAATGAGCAGTTCTTC.

The chain links TRBV7-2 to TRBJ2-2, with TRBD2 as a possible D gene (5 bases). Trimming took 5 bases from V and 5 from J, leaving 12 bases between them. The CDR3 has 14 residues. The germline V gene has CDR1 SGHTA and CDR2 FQGNSA. In DNA form, the CDR3 reads TGTGCCAGCAGCCTAGGTACGGGGACCGGGGAGCTGTTTTTT. It is translated as CASSLGTGTGELFF.

The sample holds one count of this clone. The chain links TRBV5-4 to TRBJ2-1; weak D call: TRBD2 (5 bases). Trimming stripped 3 bases from V and 8 bases from J, with 12 bases between. CDR3 size: 13 residues. Germline V lookup: CDR1 SGHNT, CDR2 YYREEE (reference sequence). The CDR3 region is CASSSRPGDEQFF. Written as DNA, the CDR3 is TGTGCCAGCAGCTCACGACCCGGGGATGAGCAGTTCTTC.

This clone occurred once. The chain has TRBV7-9 and TRBJ2-1; no firm D call. This CDR3 spans 10 amino acids. V was pared by 3 bases and J by 10 bases, with 4 bases between. Germline V gene data show CDR1 as SEHNR and CDR2 as FQNEAQ (reference sequence). CDR3 protein: CASSFVEQFF. CDR3 coding DNA: TGTGCCAGCAGCTTCGTAGAGCAGTTCTTC.

V usage is TRBV29-1 and J usage is TRBJ1-2; TRBD1 is a possible D gene (6 bases). CDR1 and CDR2 from the germline V gene are SQVTM and ANQGSEA. The CDR3 consists of 14 residues. V was trimmed by 5 bases and J by 6 bases, leaving 19 bases between them. The CDR3 DNA reads as TGCAGCGTTAGATGGACGGGGGGCTTCGATGGCTACACCTTC. Residues: CSVRWTGGFDGYTF.

This clone was counted a few times. The V and J genes are TRBV19 and TRBJ1-4, with unresolved D. The germline CDR1 and CDR2 sequences are LNHDA and SQIVND (reference sequence). V dropped 7 bases and J dropped 8 bases, with 14 bases sitting between them. CDR3 length: 13 amino acids. CDR3 region: CASTGRVGEKLFF. In DNA form, the CDR3 reads TGTGCCAGTACTGGGAGGGTAGGCGAAAAACTGTTTTTT.

The chain carries TRBV15 and TRBJ2-1; maybe TRBD2 (5 bases). Germline CDR1 LNHNV, CDR2 YYDKDF (reference sequence). Deletions cut 5 bases from V and 5 bases from J, with 19 bases between. The CDR3 is made up of 16 amino acids. The CDR3 here is CATSGRAGDANNEQFF. The CDR3 DNA sequence: TGTGCCACCAGCGGGCGGGCGGGCGACGCTAACAATGAGCAGTTCTTC.

The chain employs TRBV15 and TRBJ2-5; TRBD2 agrees at 13 bases. CDR1 is LNHNV and CDR2 is YYDKDF in the germline V gene (reference sequence). The CDR3 is 18 residues long. V was clipped by 1 base and J by 2 bases; unmatched bases: 7. CDR3: CATSRAGLAGAQQETQYF. Here the CDR3 DNA reads TGTGCCACCAGCAGAGCTGGACTAGCGGGGGCCCAGCAAGAGACCCAGTACTTC.

This clone was recorded only once. This chain links TRBV19 with TRBJ2-1; 8 bases align to TRBD2. V shed 7 bases and J 4 bases; nucleotides not matched to a gene: 9. In germline, CDR1 is LNHDA, CDR2 SQIVND (reference sequence). This CDR3 region has 15 residues. Here the CDR3 reads CASKWRGGYYNEQFF. The CDR3 DNA sequence: TGTGCCAGTAAGTGGCGCGGGGGGTATTACAATGAGCAGTTCTTC. Full variable domain (missing parts from reference TRBV19 and TRBJ2-1): DGGITQSPKYLFRKEGQNVTLSCEQNLNHDAMYWYRQDPGQGLRLIYYSQIVNDFQKGDIAEGYSVSREKKESFPLTVTSAQKNPTAFYLCASKWRGGYYNEQFFGPGTRLTVL.

The chain employs TRBV5-1 and TRBJ1-6; TRBD1 is a possible D gene (6 bases). This CDR3 has 13 amino acids. V lost 0 bases and J lost 10, with 8 bases in between. Germline values: CDR1 SGHRS, CDR2 YFSETQ. The CDR3 loop is CASSLEGESPLHF. The CDR3, as DNA: TGCGCCAGCAGCTTGGAGGGGGAATCACCCCTCCACTTT.

J is TRBJ2-7 and V is TRBV7-9, with D maybe TRBD1 (7 bases). Per germline, CDR1 SEHNR and CDR2 FQNEAQ (reference sequence). The V end was cut by 1 base, the J end by 9 bases, with 13 bases between. The CDR3 covers 13 residues. As DNA, the CDR3 is TGTGCCAGCAGCTTAGTCGAGCAGGGGGGGCAGTACTTC. Translated: CASSLVEQGGQYF.

This clone was found once. The genes are TRBV9 and TRBJ2-3; 10 bases map to TRBD2. The length of the CDR3 is 14 residues. Trimming cost V 0 bases and J 11 bases; bases outside gene matches: 6. Per germline, CDR1 SGDLS and CDR2 YYNGEE. The CDR3 DNA sequence: TGTGCCAGCAGCGTAGACCCTAGCGGGGGTAAGCAGTATTTT. As protein: CASSVDPSGGKQYF.

This chain uses TRBV2 with TRBJ1-4; D not resolved. This CDR3 is built from 13 residues. CDR1 SNHLY and CDR2 FYNNEI come from the germline V gene. Trimming removed 6 bases from V and 6 bases from J, with 11 bases in between. CDR3 sequence: CASRGLGHEKLFF. The CDR3 region has the DNA TGTGCCAGCAGAGGACTAGGGCATGAAAAACTGTTTTTT.

V usage is TRBV6-5 and J usage is TRBJ2-5; TRBD2 matches 8 bases. Germline lookup yields CDR1 MNHEY and CDR2 SVGAGI. The CDR3 loop spans 14 amino acids. J gave up 5 bases and V 11 bases, and 13 bases lay outside the gene matches. The CDR3, as DNA: TGTGCCGGACTAGCCCGGGTAGGGAGTGAGACCCAGTACTTC. This codes for CAGLARVGSETQYF.

The genes are TRBV20-1 and TRBJ2-7; no clear D. The CDR3 extends over 15 amino acids. CDR1 DFQATT and CDR2 SNEGSKA come from the germline V gene (reference sequence). Trimming shortened V by 3 bases and J by 0 bases, and 15 bases separated the two germline ends. The DNA for the CDR3 is TGCAGTGCTAGTCGAAGCTATTCTAACTCCTACGAGCAGTACTTC. Protein product: CSASRSYSNSYEQYF.

The chain is built from TRBV10-3 and TRBJ2-1; 7 nucleotides match TRBD1. The J segment lost 5 bases and the V segment lost 0 bases, leaving 16 bases of the junction unmatched. This CDR3 comprises 19 residues. The germline CDR1 and CDR2 sequences are ENHRY and SYGVKD. CDR3 nucleotide sequence: TGTGCCATCAGTGAGTCGACAAATCCCCTGCAGGGGGTCAACAATGAGCAGTTCTTC. As protein: CAISESTNPLQGVNNEQFF.

This clone was detected only once. V gene TRBV5-1 combines with J gene TRBJ2-4, with D tentatively TRBD1 (5 bases). V was trimmed by 3 bases and J by 7 bases, leaving 14 bases between them. Germline loops: CDR1 SGHRS, CDR2 YFSETQ. The CDR3 covers 14 residues. The CDR3 nucleotides read TGCGCCAGCAGCTATGGCTCGACAGAGAACATTCAGTACTTC. This sequence encodes CASSYGSTENIQYF.

The chain uses TRBV2 and TRBJ1-6, with D maybe TRBD1 (6 bases). The CDR3 sequence is 15 residues long. The germline V gene encodes CDR1 SNHLY and CDR2 FYNNEI. Trimming removed 5 bases at V and 8 bases at J, with 16 bases between. The CDR3 nucleotides are TGTGCCAGCAGTCGTCGGGGGGCCTGGGATTCACCCCTCCACTTT. Its protein is CASSRRGAWDSPLHF.

The chain recombines TRBV5-4 with TRBJ2-3, with D uncertain. CDR3 length: 13 amino acids. The germline V gene has CDR1 SGHNT and CDR2 YYREEE (reference sequence). The V end lost 4 bases, the J end lost 1 base, and 7 bases lay between the germline ends. CDR3 bases: TGTGCCAGCAGCAGCGCTGGCACAGATACGCAGTATTTT. Its protein product is CASSSAGTDTQYF.

V usage is TRBV7-9 and J usage is TRBJ2-1; TRBD2 matches 7 bases. This CDR3 has 17 residues. With 3 bases clipped from V and 0 bases from J, the junction kept 8 bases outside the gene matches. Germline CDR1 SEHNR, CDR2 FQNEAQ (reference sequence). The CDR3 spells CASSLQTAGSSYNEQFF. The CDR3 coding sequence is TGTGCCAGCAGCTTGCAGACAGCGGGGAGCTCCTACAATGAGCAGTTCTTC.

The genes are TRBV7-2 and TRBJ2-7; TRBD2 agrees at 11 bases. This CDR3 contains 14 residues. The germline V gene has CDR1 SGHTA and CDR2 FQGNSA. The junction had 2 bases not matched to a gene; V was cut back by 5 bases and J by 2 bases. The CDR3 is CASSRSGGAYEQYF. CDR3 DNA sequence: TGTGCCAGCAGCCGTAGCGGGGGGGCCTACGAGCAGTACTTC.

The J gene is TRBJ2-1, the V gene TRBV5-1; 7 bases fit TRBD1. The trim removed 6 bases at V and 6 bases at J, leaving 3 bases unmatched. CDR3 length equals 12 residues. CDR1 and CDR2 (germline): SGHRS, YFSETQ. CDR3 sequence (DNA): TGCGCCAGCACCTCAGGGGGCAATGAGCAGTTCTTC. This translates into CASTSGGNEQFF.

The chain joins TRBV5-5 to TRBJ1-2, with 8 bases lining up with TRBD1. V dropped 2 bases and J dropped 8; count of bases not matched to a gene: 5. The CDR3 totals 13 residues. Germline CDR1 SGHKS, CDR2 YYEKEE (reference sequence). The CDR3 region is CASSLTGGGGYTF. The CDR3 nucleotides read TGTGCCAGCAGCTTAACAGGGGGTGGAGGCTACACCTTC.

This chain links TRBV6-6 with TRBJ2-5, with 7 bases fitting TRBD1. The CDR3 sequence is 15 residues long. Germline V gene sequence: CDR1 MNHNY, CDR2 SVGAGI (reference sequence). Trimming took 4 bases from V and 4 from J; bases not matched to a gene: 9. CDR3 loop: CASSLSYRGGETQYF. The DNA for the CDR3 is TGTGCCAGCAGTTTATCCTACAGGGGTGGAGAGACCCAGTACTTC.